This T cell receptor beta chain was captured in a study of T cell responses to AZD1222 COVID-19 vaccine. Study-level findings and limits: The sample set comprised mostly white British donors with more females, and clonal diversity was possibly underestimated. Spike-specific TCR repertoires showed rising breadth and depth after two AZD1222 doses. Researchers took repertoire samples only after the peak T cell response had come. Baseline serostatus was positive in only six AZD1222 recipients.

Profiling relied on immunoSEQ multiplex PCR, and the TCRdb table lists in-frame clones only, not all of them. Of approximately 150,000 clones listed, roughly 90% were seen once; the top ten hold 1.5% to 2%. The CDR3 totals 16 residues. After removal of 4 bases from V and 4 bases from J, the junction contained 11 bases not matched to a gene. Germline-derived CDR1 and CDR2 are SGHRS and YFSETQ. Note on this clone: Its antigen is not identified.

The chain recombines TRBV5-1 with TRBJ2-5; 9 bases match TRBD1. Sequencing was performed on peripheral blood, taken 28 days after the second AZD1222 dose. This receptor was identified in an adult who received the AZD1222 COVID-19 vaccine. The DNA for the CDR3 is TGCGCCAGCAGCCTAGACAGGGGGGAGATGGGAGAGACCCAGTACTTC. Residues: CASSLDRGEMGETQYF.